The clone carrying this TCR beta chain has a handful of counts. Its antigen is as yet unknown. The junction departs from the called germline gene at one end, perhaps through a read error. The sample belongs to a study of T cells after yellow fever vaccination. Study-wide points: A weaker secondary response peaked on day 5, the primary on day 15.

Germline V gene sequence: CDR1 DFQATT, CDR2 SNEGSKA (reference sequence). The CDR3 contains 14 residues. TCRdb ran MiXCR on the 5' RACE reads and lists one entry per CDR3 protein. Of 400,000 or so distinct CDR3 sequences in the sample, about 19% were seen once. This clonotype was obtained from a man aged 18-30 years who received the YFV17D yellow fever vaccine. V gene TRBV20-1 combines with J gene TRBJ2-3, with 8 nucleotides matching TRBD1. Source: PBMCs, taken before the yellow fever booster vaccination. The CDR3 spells CSARDRTGPDTQYF. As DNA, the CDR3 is TGCAGTGCTCGAGACCGGACAGGGCCAGATACGCAGTATTTT.